These 32 T cell receptor beta chains came from one sample sequenced in a study of blood T cell repertoires in COVID-19. Profiled with immunoSEQ multiplex PCR; TCRdb holds only in-frame clones, not every one. This sample has approximately 300,000 clones; about 83% occur once, and the top ten carry 1.6%. The sequenced sample was peripheral blood. Receptors originate from a woman in her 50s with acute or convalescent COVID-19.

CDR3 DNA sequence: TGCGCCAGCAATTCAGGGTCCTCCTACAATGAGCAGTTCTTC. Translated, it gives CASNSGSSYNEQFF. The chain combines TRBV5-1 with TRBJ2-1; TRBD1 is a possible D gene (5 bases). V was trimmed by 6 bases and J by 0 bases, leaving 10 bases between them. This CDR3 contains 14 residues. Germline CDR1 and CDR2: SGHRS and YFSETQ. Filled out from reference TRBV5-1 and TRBJ2-1, the complete variable domain reads KAGVTQTPRYLIKTRGQQVTLSCSPISGHRSVSWYQQTPGQGLQFLFEYFSETQRNKGNFPGRFSGRQFSNSRSEMNVSTLELGDSALYLCASNSGSSYNEQFFGPGTRLTVL.

The chain couples TRBV9 to TRBJ2-1, with 8 bases aligning to TRBD2. From germline, CDR1 is SGDLS and CDR2 YYNGEE. Trimming at V came to 0 bases and at J to 4 bases, leaving 0 bases not matched to a gene. The CDR3 contains 14 residues. CDR3 sequence reads: CASSVGGGYNEQFF. In nucleotides, the CDR3 is TGTGCCAGCAGCGTAGGCGGGGGGTACAATGAGCAGTTCTTC.

This rearrangement joins TRBV19 to TRBJ1-1, with 10 bases fitting TRBD1. In germline, CDR1 is LNHDA, CDR2 SQIVND (reference sequence). The CDR3 spans 15 residues. With V trimmed by 5 bases and J by 1 base, 4 bases remained unmatched. CDR3 in amino acids: CASSPRTGGNTEAFF. The CDR3 DNA is TGTGCCAGTAGTCCCCGGACAGGGGGGAACACTGAAGCTTTCTTT.

The chain couples TRBV24-1 to TRBJ2-2, with 12 bases identical to TRBD2. Trimming took 4 bases from V and 7 from J; bases not matched to a gene: 12. The CDR3 is 18 amino acids. Germline V CDR1 and CDR2: KGHDR, SFDVKD. In DNA form, the CDR3 reads TGTGCCACCAGTGACCCGACTAGCGGGAGTGTACGTGTCGGGGAGCTGTTTTTT. Its translation: CATSDPTSGSVRVGELFF.

The J gene is TRBJ1-3, the V gene TRBV5-4, with a possible D match to TRBD1 (6 bases). The CDR3 totals 16 residues. Germline V gives CDR1 SGHNT, CDR2 YYREEE (reference sequence). Between the trimmed V and J ends, which lost 0 bases and 0 bases, there was a span of 10 bases. CDR3 loop: CASSLGGGSSGNTIYF. The CDR3 region has the DNA TGTGCCAGCAGCTTGGGGGGGGGCTCCTCTGGAAACACCATATATTTT. Full variable domain (remainder filled in from reference TRBV5-4 and TRBJ1-3): ETGVTQSPTHLIKTRGQQVTLRCSSQSGHNTVSWYQQALGQGPQFIFQYYREEENGRGNFPPRFSGLQFPNYSSELNVNALELDDSALYLCASSLGGGSSGNTIYFGEGSWLTVV.

This chain uses TRBV15 with TRBJ2-2, with 7 bases aligning to TRBD2. From germline, CDR1 is LNHNV and CDR2 YYDKDF (reference sequence). The CDR3 spans 16 residues. Trimming removed 1 base from V and 4 bases from J; junction bases left unmatched: 6. In DNA, the CDR3 is TGTGCCACCAGCAGAGTCAAAGGGAGGGCCACCGGGGAGCTGTTTTTT. It translates to CATSRVKGRATGELFF. Using reference TRBV15 and TRBJ2-2 for the parts outside the CDR3, the full variable domain is DAMVIQNPRYQVTQFGKPVTLSCSQTLNHNVMYWYQQKSSQAPKLLFHYYDKDFNNEADTPDNFQSRRPNTSFCFLDIRSPGLGDTAMYLCATSRVKGRATGELFFGEGSRLTVL.

V and J are TRBV28 and TRBJ2-7; 10 nucleotides align to TRBD1. J gave up 3 bases and V 6 bases, and 8 bases lay outside the gene matches. Germline V gives CDR1 MDHEN, CDR2 SYDVKM. This CDR3 is 15 amino acids long. The CDR3 sequence: CASRGYGQGDYEQYF. In DNA, the CDR3 is TGTGCCAGCAGAGGTTACGGACAGGGGGACTACGAGCAGTACTTC.

This chain uses TRBV6-4 with TRBJ2-3; 7 bases fit TRBD2. The CDR3 loop spans 16 amino acids. V shed 2 bases and J 1 base; nucleotides not matched to a gene: 6. The germline gives CDR1 MRHNA, CDR2 SNTAGT. The CDR3 spells CASSDQSGKGTDTQYF. The CDR3, as DNA: TGTGCCAGCAGTGACCAGAGCGGGAAAGGCACAGATACGCAGTATTTT.

This clone was counted once. This rearrangement joins TRBV9 to TRBJ2-1, with 12 bases that match TRBD2. Germline-derived CDR1 and CDR2 are SGDLS and YYNGEE. J lost 7 bases, V lost 3 bases, and 8 bases had no gene match. The length of the CDR3 is 16 residues. DNA for the CDR3: TGTGCCAGCAGCGAGCTAGGACTAGCGGGAATAAATGAGCAGTTCTTC. Its protein product is CASSELGLAGINEQFF.

The rearrangement joins TRBV28 to TRBJ2-1; 9 nucleotides align to TRBD2. This CDR3 is 16 amino acids long. The J segment lost 3 bases and the V segment lost 7 bases, leaving 10 bases of the junction unmatched. The V gene's germline CDR1 is MDHEN and CDR2 SYDVKM. CDR3 coding DNA: TGTGCCAGCACCTATAGCGGGAGTGACTACTACAATGAGCAGTTCTTC. This sequence encodes CASTYSGSDYYNEQFF.

The V call is TRBV10-3, the J call TRBJ2-1; 16 positions match TRBD2. Trimming cost V 6 bases and J 8 bases; bases outside gene matches: 4. This CDR3 contains 15 residues. Germline V gene data show CDR1 as ENHRY and CDR2 as SYGVKD. The DNA of the CDR3 is TGTGCCATCAGGGGGACTAGCGGGAGGGTCGATGAGCAGTTCTTC. Translation: CAIRGTSGRVDEQFF.

The chain uses TRBV5-1 and TRBJ2-1; 11 bases are a match to TRBD2. V shed 1 base, J shed 9 bases, and the junction held 9 bases outside the gene matches. The CDR3 extends over 16 amino acids. The germline V gene encodes CDR1 SGHRS and CDR2 YFSETQ. The CDR3 spells CASSLWLAGGNGEQFF. DNA for the CDR3: TGCGCCAGCAGCTTGTGGCTAGCGGGAGGTAACGGTGAGCAGTTCTTC.

The V gene is TRBV6-5, the J gene TRBJ2-3, with a tentative D call TRBD2 (6 bases). CDR3 length: 15 amino acids. Germline-derived CDR1 and CDR2 are MNHEY and SVGAGI. The V end lost 2 bases, the J end lost 6 bases, and 15 bases lay between the germline ends. The DNA of the CDR3 is TGTGCCAGCAGTTACGCGGGACCCCAGGCGGATACGCAGTATTTT. This gives the protein CASSYAGPQADTQYF.

In this sample, this clone turned up once. V gene TRBV5-4 combines with J gene TRBJ2-4; D possibly corresponds to TRBD1 (5 bases). From germline, CDR1 is SGHNT and CDR2 YYREEE (reference sequence). V was pared by 4 bases and J by 0 bases, with 8 bases between. The CDR3 covers 14 residues. Here the CDR3 DNA reads TGTGCCAGCAGCGACAGAGTAGCCAAAAACATTCAGTACTTC. The encoded protein is CASSDRVAKNIQYF.

This chain connects TRBV6-2 or TRBV6-3 to TRBJ2-3, with a tentative D call TRBD2 (6 bases). Per the germline V gene, CDR1 is MNHEY and CDR2 is SVGEGT. CDR3 size: 15 residues. V gave up 6 bases and J gave up 5 bases, with 18 bases separating them. In DNA form, the CDR3 reads TGTGCCAGCAGCGCCCGTTTAAGCGGGTTAGATACGCAGTATTTT. It codes for CASSARLSGLDTQYF.

The chain combines TRBV18 with TRBJ2-3, with D tentatively TRBD1 (6 bases). The CDR3 is made up of 15 amino acids. Germline V lookup: CDR1 KGHSH, CDR2 LQKENI. Trimming shortened V by 1 base and J by 5 bases, and 13 bases separated the two germline ends. CDR3 protein: CASSPQQGEGDTQYF. The CDR3, as DNA: TGTGCCAGCTCACCACAACAGGGAGAGGGAGATACGCAGTATTTT. The full variable domain, completed using reference TRBV18 and TRBJ2-3, is NAGVMQNPRHLVRRRGQEARLRCSPMKGHSHVYWYRQLPEEGLKFMVYLQKENIIDESGMPKERFSAEFPKEGPSILRIQQVVRGDSAAYFCASSPQQGEGDTQYFGPGTRLTVL.

The genes are TRBV11-1 and TRBJ2-7; 10 positions agree with TRBD1. J gave up 6 bases and V 6 bases, and 5 bases lay outside the gene matches. From germline, CDR1 is SGHAT and CDR2 FQDESV (reference sequence). The CDR3 length is 13 residues. In DNA, the CDR3 is TGTGCCAGCAGATTGACAGGGGGCCGCGAGCAGTACTTC. Encoded protein: CASRLTGGREQYF.

This clone was picked up one time. The V gene is TRBV27, the J gene TRBJ1-3, with a weak D call TRBD1 (6 bases). The CDR3 extends over 14 amino acids. Looked up from germline, CDR1 is MNHEY and CDR2 is SMNVEV (reference sequence). V shed 2 bases and J shed 2 bases, with 7 bases lying between them. The CDR3 nucleotides read TGTGCCAGCAGTTTAACAGGGACTGGAAACACCATATATTTT. Translation: CASSLTGTGNTIYF.

The chain is built from TRBV15 and TRBJ1-4; TRBD1 agrees at 9 bases. Trimming took 4 bases from V and 8 from J; bases not matched to a gene: 11. Per the germline V gene, CDR1 is LNHNV and CDR2 is YYDKDF (reference sequence). The CDR3 covers 16 residues. CDR3 bases: TGTGCCACCAGCACCAAGACCGGGACAGGGTTAGAAAAACTGTTTTTT. Its protein product is CATSTKTGTGLEKLFF.

V is TRBV6-5 and J is TRBJ1-1; 7 positions match TRBD1. Germline V gene data show CDR1 as MNHEY and CDR2 as SVGAGI. The V segment lost 7 bases and the J segment 1 base; nucleotides outside the gene matches: 3. There are 13 residues in the CDR3. The CDR3 nucleotides read TGTGCCAGCAAGGAGGGGGCGAACACTGAAGCTTTCTTT. Translating gives CASKEGANTEAFF.

The rearrangement links TRBV6-1 to TRBJ2-5; maybe TRBD1 (6 bases). Trimming shortened V by 3 bases and J by 2 bases, and 7 bases separated the two germline ends. Germline V gene data show CDR1 as MNHNS and CDR2 as SASEGT. CDR3 size: 13 residues. CDR3 DNA: TGTGCCAGCAGTGAGACAGGTCAAGAGACCCAGTACTTC. Protein product: CASSETGQETQYF.

CDR3 sequence: CASSRDRGSDQPQHF. The CDR3 coding sequence is TGTGCCAGTAGCAGGGACAGGGGATCCGATCAGCCCCAGCATTTT. The rearrangement links TRBV19 to TRBJ1-5, with 10 bases fitting TRBD1. CDR1 and CDR2 from the germline V gene are LNHDA and SQIVND (reference sequence). The V segment lost 6 bases and the J segment 5 bases; nucleotides outside the gene matches: 7. The CDR3 extends over 15 amino acids.

The chain couples TRBV27 to TRBJ2-7; 8 nucleotides align to TRBD1. This CDR3 has 15 amino acids. Per germline, CDR1 MNHEY and CDR2 SMNVEV (reference sequence). Losses at the gene ends were 5 bases for V and 0 bases for J; bases not matched to a gene: 6. The CDR3 bases are TGTGCCAGCAGTCCCGGACAGGGACTCTCCTACGAGCAGTACTTC. This translates into CASSPGQGLSYEQYF.

This rearrangement joins TRBV29-1 to TRBJ2-7; weak D call: TRBD1 (6 bases). Germline assignment: CDR1 SQVTM and CDR2 ANQGSEA. The CDR3 extends over 12 amino acids. V dropped 6 bases and J dropped 3 bases, with 12 bases sitting between them. The CDR3 region has the DNA TGCAGCGTCCAGGGGCTTCGCTACGAGCAGTACTTC. This codes for CSVQGLRYEQYF.

The chain links TRBV28 to TRBJ2-5; D is perhaps TRBD1 (6 bases). V shed 1 base and J shed 3 bases, with 12 bases lying between them. The CDR3 is 15 amino acids. Germline values: CDR1 MDHEN, CDR2 SYDVKM. CDR3: CASSLSGRGKETQYF. The CDR3 bases are TGTGCCAGCAGTTTATCCGGCAGGGGAAAAGAGACCCAGTACTTC.

The V gene is TRBV28, the J gene TRBJ2-3; D might be TRBD2 (5 bases). The CDR3 runs 17 residues. CDR1 MDHEN and CDR2 SYDVKM come from the germline V gene. Trimming left V 4 bases short and J 0 bases short, with 17 bases between. This CDR3 reads CASSSPLSGASTDTQYF. The DNA for the CDR3 is TGTGCCAGCAGTTCCCCCCTGAGCGGAGCTAGCACAGATACGCAGTATTTT.

The rearrangement uses TRBV19 and TRBJ1-1; D is unclear. Germline CDR1 and CDR2: LNHDA and SQIVND (reference sequence). Trimming removed 4 bases at V and 1 base at J, with 13 bases between. The CDR3 extends over 15 amino acids. DNA for the CDR3: TGTGCCAGTAGTAGATCGACATTCAGGAACACTGAAGCTTTCTTT. Protein: CASSRSTFRNTEAFF.

The rearrangement links TRBV18 to TRBJ2-4; 14 nucleotides match TRBD2. Trimming at V came to 1 base and at J to 8 bases, leaving 10 bases not matched to a gene. The CDR3 is made up of 18 amino acids. The germline CDR1 and CDR2 sequences are KGHSH and LQKENI. The CDR3 DNA sequence: TGTGCCAGCTCACCACAAACCGGGACTAGCGGGAGAGTAGACATTCAGTACTTC. Amino acids: CASSPQTGTSGRVDIQYF.

The genes are TRBV6-5 and TRBJ1-5, with D possibly being TRBD1 (6 bases). Trimming pared 7 bases from V and 4 bases from J, leaving 8 bases between. In germline, CDR1 is MNHEY, CDR2 SVGAGI. The CDR3 sequence is 12 residues long. The CDR3, as DNA: TGTGCCAGCAACAGGGCTAATCAGCCCCAGCATTTT. Its protein is CASNRANQPQHF.

The chain combines TRBV5-1 with TRBJ1-4; TRBD1 matches at 7 bases. Germline CDR1 is SGHRS and CDR2 is YFSETQ. V trimming: 4 bases; J trimming: 4 bases; junction bases outside the gene matches: 7. CDR3 size: 15 residues. The CDR3 reads CASSRARDSNEKLFF. The CDR3 region has the DNA TGCGCCAGCAGCAGAGCCCGGGACAGTAATGAAAAACTGTTTTTT.

The chain employs TRBV7-3 and TRBJ1-5; TRBD1 matches at 9 bases. The CDR3 runs 14 residues. CDR1 and CDR2 from the germline V gene are SGHTA and FQGTGA. The junction had 3 bases not matched to a gene; V was cut back by 5 bases and J by 4 bases. The CDR3 spells CASSLGTGNQPQHF. CDR3 in DNA: TGTGCCAGCAGCCTCGGGACAGGGAATCAGCCCCAGCATTTT.

V gene TRBV6-5 combines with J gene TRBJ2-1; 10 bases are a match to TRBD2. The CDR3 runs to 15 residues. Looked up from germline, CDR1 is MNHEY and CDR2 is SVGAGI. Trimming cost V 6 bases and J 2 bases; bases outside gene matches: 4. The CDR3 sequence is CASRGLAVTYNEQFF. The CDR3 DNA reads as TGTGCCAGCAGAGGACTAGCGGTTACCTACAATGAGCAGTTCTTC.